Below are 8 T cell receptor beta chains sequenced from a single sample in a study of control samples from healthy donors and cancer patients. TCRdb's copy holds only in-frame clones and misses some; the assay was immunoSEQ multiplex PCR. Altogether roughly 150,000 clones are present, 88% being singletons, with the ten largest covering 1.7%. The material sequenced was blood. The receptors stem from a man younger than 35 in good health.

This rearrangement joins TRBV5-6 to TRBJ1-1; D possibly corresponds to TRBD1 (6 bases). The CDR3 length is 14 residues. Germline CDR1 and CDR2: SGHDT and YYEEEE. Trimming left V 0 bases short and J 10 bases short, with 16 bases between. The CDR3 protein is CASSLDRVWSGAFF. The CDR3 nucleotides read TGTGCCAGCAGCTTGGACAGGGTTTGGTCTGGAGCTTTCTTT.

The V gene is TRBV2, the J gene TRBJ1-3; no firm D call. CDR1 SNHLY and CDR2 FYNNEI come from the germline V gene. V was shortened by 1 base and J by 0 bases, with 7 bases between the two germline ends. The CDR3 totals 15 residues. The CDR3, as DNA: TGTGCCAGCAGTGAAGGAGACCACTCTGGAAACACCATATATTTT. Translation: CASSEGDHSGNTIYF.

This chain joins TRBV4-1 and TRBJ2-7, with D unresolved. The germline V and J ends were trimmed by 1 base and 3 bases, with 10 bases remaining between them. The CDR3 has 14 amino acids. Germline values: CDR1 MGHRA, CDR2 YSYEKL. The CDR3 DNA reads as TGCGCCAGCAGCCAAGGATCATCCAGCTACGAGCAGTACTTC. It encodes CASSQGSSSYEQYF.

This clone was seen only a few times. The CDR3 is CASSPVSREQYF. CDR3 nucleotides: TGTGCCAGCAGCCCCGTGAGTCGGGAGCAGTACTTC. V usage is TRBV7-9 and J usage is TRBJ2-7; no definite D call. Per germline, CDR1 SEHNR and CDR2 FQNEAQ (reference sequence). V lost 5 bases, J lost 7 bases, and 12 bases lay in between. The CDR3 length is 12 residues. The whole variable domain, remainder taken from reference TRBV7-9 and TRBJ2-7, is DTGVSQNPRHKITKRGQNVTFRCDPISEHNRLYWYRQTLGQGPEFLTYFQNEAQLEKSRLLSDRFSAERPKGSFSTLEIQRTEQGDSAMYLCASSPVSREQYFGPGTRLTVT.

V and J are TRBV3-1 (or the pseudogene TRBV3-2) and TRBJ1-5; D might be TRBD1 (5 bases). Trimming left V 0 bases short and J 10 bases short, with 19 bases between. The CDR3 is made up of 16 amino acids. Germline V gene sequence: CDR1 LGHDT, CDR2 YNNKEL (reference sequence). The CDR3 nucleotides are TGTGCCAGCAGCCAAGAGGGGGGAGGGCCTTATTATCCCCAGCATTTT. Encoded protein: CASSQEGGGPYYPQHF.

This chain uses TRBV19 with TRBJ2-3; unclear D gene. Germline V gene sequence: CDR1 LNHDA, CDR2 SQIVND (reference sequence). The CDR3 loop spans 13 amino acids. Trimming cost V 3 bases and J 4 bases, with 8 bases left between them. The CDR3 spells CASSISSSDTQYF. The CDR3 DNA is TGTGCCAGTAGTATTAGTTCGTCAGATACGCAGTATTTT.

The rearrangement joins TRBV10-3 to TRBJ2-1; 8 bases fit TRBD1. This CDR3 comprises 14 residues. Germline V gene lookup returns CDR1 ENHRY and CDR2 SYGVKD. Trimming at V came to 7 bases and at J to 5 bases, leaving 7 bases not matched to a gene. In nucleotides, the CDR3 is TGTGCCATCAACGAGGGACAGGATAACAATGAGCAGTTCTTC. It codes for CAINEGQDNNEQFF.

The V gene is TRBV7-9, the J gene TRBJ2-2; D possibly uses TRBD1 or TRBD2 (5 bases each). There are 15 residues in the CDR3. The germline gives CDR1 SEHNR, CDR2 FQNEAQ (reference sequence). Trimming left V 6 bases short and J 1 base short, with 12 bases between. The CDR3 DNA reads as TGTGCCAGCAGATTCGGGACCGAGAACACCGGGGAGCTGTTTTTT. Translation gives CASRFGTENTGELFF.